The sequence of this TCR beta chain was determined in a study of regulatory T cells in long-lasting Graves disease (dated by TCRdb to the early 2020s). Concerning the study at large: Persistent Graves' disease was defined as antithyroid drug treatment for over 5 years with persistently positive TSH receptor autoantibodies. This study used TCR sequencing and RNA sequencing of peripheral blood to compare persistent Graves' disease patients against newly diagnosed Graves' disease patients. The study was conducted in China and was registered as a clinical trial. A total of 35 or so samples were covered by TCR sequencing, comprising around 13 persistent and about 20 newly diagnosed Graves' disease patients. On average, persistent Graves' disease patients in the clinical cohort had been on antithyroid drugs for eight to twelve years. Points the paper makes about the study in general: Preferential use of TRBV28, TRBJ1-2 and TRBJ2-5 was observed in persistent disease, whereas TRBV20-1 and TRBJ2-1 were favored in newly diagnosed disease. Persistent Graves' disease patients showed lower TCR Shannon entropy and fewer highly expanded clones than newly diagnosed patients, suggesting clonal expansion. Only the TCR beta chain was sequenced and analyzed. The small sample size was acknowledged by the authors as a limitation that may reduce accuracy. The study examined only peripheral blood because the primary lesion, thyroid tissue, could not be accessed. Persistent patients shared more public clonotypes among themselves (2,741) than newly diagnosed patients did (approximately 970).

The time point label of this sample denotes: persistent/refractory GD, antithyroid drugs over 5 years with positive TRAb. RNA was extracted from PBMCs in TRIzol for both TCR sequencing and RNA sequencing. Graves' disease was diagnosed according to American Thyroid Association guidelines. Recruitment of patients was carried out at an endocrinology department in Xi'an, China. From each patient, about 9 milliliters of peripheral blood was collected into an EDTA anticoagulant tube. PBMCs were isolated by Ficoll Paque Plus density gradient separation without further T cell sorting. An Agilent 2100 Bioanalyzer and agarose gel were used to assess RNA quality, and a NanoDrop 2000 was used to measure RNA concentration. In the case of this clonotype: Its antigen has not been determined. Base qualities are not recorded, but no much larger clone differs from it by a single base.

The library was obtained by multiplex PCR. Sequenced using an Illumina HiSeq 4000. To build TCR beta libraries, CDR3 regions were amplified by Arm-PCR using iRepertoire HTBI primers. Before sequencing, the PCR products went through gel purification. Per the source publication's procedure: Across samples, around 62 TRBV and approximately 15 TRBJ segments were identified and used for gene usage analysis of CDR3 amino acid clonotypes. COPE and FqMerger were used to merge filtered high-quality paired reads into contigs. Contigs were aligned with BLAST to IMGT TRBV, TRBD and TRBJ reference genes, and CDR3 was defined per IMGT. Any clonotype with a frequency above 0.1% was classified as a highly expanded clone. Shannon entropy was used to measure repertoire diversity, and the Gini coefficient was used to measure V-J evenness. Public clonotypes were defined as clonotypes shared by more than one individual. The public reads were reanalyzed by TCRdb: fastp trimming at Q25, MiXCR alignment, in-frame beta chains only. Entries are consolidated by CDR3 protein sequence, retaining the most common genes and DNA. For this entry, the V and J calls and clone size follow TCRdb and not the study's own pipeline. Within this sample are around 450,000 distinct CDR3 sequences, with 20% to 25% of them counted one time only. The top ten hold 7% to 9% of the sample.

The CDR3 covers 16 residues, taking in both the cysteine and the phenylalanine. Only CDR3 DNA is held: 48 bases, read in frame from base 1. For this chain, trimming is 3 bases at the V end and 7 bases at the J end, and the number of junction bases without a gene match is 10. CDR1 and CDR2, looked up from the germline V gene, are SGHNT and YENEEA. Sample: peripheral blood mononuclear cells (PBMCs), taken when the disease was refractory, from a patient treated with antithyroid drugs. The source is a female donor with Graves disease. The V gene is TRBV11-3 and the J gene is TRBJ2-4; TRBD2 aligns with 9 central bases. The CDR3 sequence is CASSFVRGLAPNIQYF. The DNA sequence is TGTGCCAGCAGCTTCGTCCGAGGACTAGCGCCCAACATTCAGTACTTC.